These T cell receptor beta chains were read from a single sample in a study of T cell changes during pregnancy in multiple sclerosis. TCRdb keeps only in-frame clones here, not all; method: immunoSEQ multiplex PCR. In the table there are tens of thousands of clones, 80% to 85% of which are singletons. Specimen: CD4+ T cells from peripheral blood mononuclear cells, collected before pregnancy. The source is a female donor with multiple sclerosis, enrolled in a pregnancy study. Both conserved end residues are part of each CDR3. The D gene is left open where the match is weak. For some rows the clone size is stated as once, few or many, or as a class when expanded; others skip it.

D: TRBD1
V: TRBV2
size: once
J: TRBJ1-5
DNA: TGTGCCAGCAGTGAGTTCAGGGGGGATCAGCCCCAGCATTTT
CDR3: CASSEFRGDQPQHF

D: -
V: TRBV10-3
size: -
J: TRBJ2-7
DNA: TGTGCCATCAGTGATTCCCCCGGGGCAGGGGGGTACGAGCAGTACTTC
CDR3: CAISDSPGAGGYEQYF

D: -
V: TRBV6-5
size: once
J: TRBJ2-4
DNA: TGTGCCAGCAGTTCGACGGGGGACATTCAGTACTTC
CDR3: CASSSTGDIQYF

D: TRBD1
V: TRBV19
size: -
J: TRBJ2-6
DNA: TGTGCCAGTAGATGGACAGGGGGTGGGGCCAACGTCCTGACTTTC
CDR3: CASRWTGGGANVLTF

D: -
V: TRBV25-1
size: -
J: TRBJ1-2
DNA: TGTGCCAGCAGTCTCGGAGGCTATGGCTACACCTTC
CDR3: CASSLGGYGYTF

D: -
V: TRBV30
size: medium-sized
J: TRBJ2-7
DNA: TGTGCCTGGAGTCGGGACAAGTGGTACGAGCAGTACTTC
CDR3: CAWSRDKWYEQYF

D: TRBD1
V: TRBV5-1
size: -
J: TRBJ2-7
DNA: TGCGCCAGCAGCCTCGGGACAGGGGGCCACGAGCAGTACTTC
CDR3: CASSLGTGGHEQYF

D: TRBD2
V: TRBV2
size: few
J: TRBJ2-7
DNA: TGTGCCAGCAGTGAAGGACTAGCGTTCCTTTGGGGAGGCGAGCAGTACTTC
CDR3: CASSEGLAFLWGGEQYF

D: TRBD1
V: TRBV7-8
size: -
J: TRBJ1-3
DNA: TGTGCCAGCAGCTCCAGCCCGGGACAGGGAAACACCATATATTTT
CDR3: CASSSSPGQGNTIYF

D: -
V: TRBV5-1
size: -
J: TRBJ2-1
DNA: TGCGCCAGCAGCTTTAGGGGGTGGTCCTACAATGAGCAGTTCTTC
CDR3: CASSFRGWSYNEQFF

D: TRBD2
V: TRBV5-1
size: -
J: TRBJ2-3
DNA: TGCGCCAGCCGACCGGGACTAGCGGGATCCACAGATACGCAGTATTTT
CDR3: CASRPGLAGSTDTQYF

D: TRBD1
V: TRBV2
size: -
J: TRBJ1-2
DNA: TGTGCCAGCAGTGAAGCCAGCTTGAGACAGGGGGCGAGGGGCTACACCTTC
CDR3: CASSEASLRQGARGYTF

D: TRBD2
V: TRBV18
size: once
J: TRBJ2-1
DNA: TGTGCCAGCTCACCACCGGTAGGACTAGTCCACAATGAGCAGTTCTTC
CDR3: CASSPPVGLVHNEQFF

D: TRBD1
V: TRBV7-2
size: -
J: TRBJ1-1
DNA: TGTGCCAGCAGCTTAACCGGGACAGGGGTTGAAGCTTTCTTT
CDR3: CASSLTGTGVEAFF

D: -
V: TRBV19
size: -
J: TRBJ2-2
DNA: TGTGCCAGTAGTACAACACGGGGCACCGGGGAGCTGTTTTTT
CDR3: CASSTTRGTGELFF

D: TRBD1
V: TRBV6-6
size: -
J: TRBJ1-1
DNA: TGTGCCGCCACCGGGACAGGGCGGCCGAACACTGAAGCTTTCTTT
CDR3: CAATGTGRPNTEAFF

D: TRBD2
V: TRBV4-2
size: -
J: TRBJ2-1
DNA: TGTGCCAGCAGCCCCTGGGGACTAGCGGGAGATGTCGGCGAGCAGTTCTTC
CDR3: CASSPWGLAGDVGEQFF

D: TRBD1
V: TRBV2
size: -
J: TRBJ1-5
DNA: TGTGCCAGCAGTGAGGGACAGCCCAGGCAGCCCCAGCATTTT
CDR3: CASSEGQPRQPQHF

D: TRBD1
V: TRBV6-5
size: -
J: TRBJ1-5
DNA: TGTGCCAGCAGTTCCGGGACAGGGGCGATTCAGCCCCAGCATTTT
CDR3: CASSSGTGAIQPQHF

D: -
V: TRBV19
size: -
J: TRBJ2-3
DNA: TGTGCCAGTAGCCCCGACAGGAACACAGATACGCAGTATTTT
CDR3: CASSPDRNTDTQYF

D: TRBD1
V: TRBV19
size: -
J: TRBJ1-2
DNA: TGTGCCAGTGCGGGACAGGATCAGATCTATGGCTACACCTTC
CDR3: CASAGQDQIYGYTF

D: -
V: TRBV11-2
size: -
J: TRBJ2-4
DNA: TGTGCCAGCAGCTTAATCCTGTATATGGGGGCAGCCAAAAACATTCAGTACTTC
CDR3: CASSLILYMGAAKNIQYF

D: -
V: TRBV11-2
size: -
J: TRBJ1-6
DNA: TGTGCCAGCAGCTTAGGAAGGGAGAATTCACCCCTCCACTTT
CDR3: CASSLGRENSPLHF